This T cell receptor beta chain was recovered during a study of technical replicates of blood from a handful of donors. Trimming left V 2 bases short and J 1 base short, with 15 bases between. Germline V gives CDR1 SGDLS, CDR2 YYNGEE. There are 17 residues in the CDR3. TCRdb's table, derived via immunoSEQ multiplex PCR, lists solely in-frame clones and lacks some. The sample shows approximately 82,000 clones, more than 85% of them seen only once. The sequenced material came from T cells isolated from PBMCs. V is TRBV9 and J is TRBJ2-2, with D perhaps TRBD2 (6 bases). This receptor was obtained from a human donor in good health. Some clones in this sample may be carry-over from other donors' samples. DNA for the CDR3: TGTGCCAGCAGCGTGGATCTAAGTAGCGGGAACACCGGGGAGCTGTTTTTT. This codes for CASSVDLSSGNTGELFF.